These 25 T cell receptor beta chains came from one sample sequenced in a study of T cells after yellow fever vaccination. TCRdb reprocessed the 5' RACE reads with MiXCR, giving one entry per CDR3 protein. The table has approximately 510,000 distinct CDR3 sequences, about a fifth seen once. The sample was PBMCs, taken approximately 22 days after the first yellow fever vaccination. The receptors originated from a man between 18 and 35 years old who received the YFV17D yellow fever vaccine.

This clonotype was observed a handful of times. The chain joins TRBV14 to TRBJ1-6, with D perhaps TRBD1 (6 bases). This CDR3 has 14 amino acids. Germline V gene data show CDR1 as SGHDN and CDR2 as FVKESK. V was shortened by 1 base and J by 9 bases, with 10 bases between the two germline ends. The DNA for the CDR3 is TGTGCCAGCAGCCAAGGTTCAGGGGCTTCACCCCTCCACTTT. It yields the protein CASSQGSGASPLHF. The full variable domain, completed using reference TRBV14 and TRBJ1-6, is EAGVTQFPSHSVIEKGQTVTLRCDPISGHDNLYWYRRVMGKEIKFLLHFVKESKQDESGMPNNRFLAERTGGTYSTLKVQPAELEDSGVYFCASSQGSGASPLHFGNGTRLTVT.

The J gene is TRBJ2-2, the V gene TRBV4-3, with D perhaps matching TRBD1 or TRBD2 (5 bases each). The CDR3 has 17 residues. Trimming took 0 bases from V and 5 from J, leaving 16 bases between them. Germline CDR1 LGHNA, CDR2 YSLEER. CDR3 DNA sequence: TGCGCCAGCAGCCAAGATCAAGTCAGGGAGCTAACCGGGGAGCTGTTTTTT. Its protein product is CASSQDQVRELTGELFF.

J is TRBJ1-1 and V is TRBV13; unclear D gene. The CDR3 runs 17 residues. Trimming took off 1 base at V and 0 bases at J, with 15 bases between the two ends. Per germline, CDR1 PRHDT and CDR2 FYEKMQ (reference sequence). CDR3 sequence: CASSLASTWGMNTEAFF. CDR3 DNA: TGTGCCAGCAGCTTAGCCTCGACATGGGGTATGAACACTGAAGCTTTCTTT.

This rearrangement joins TRBV12-3 or TRBV12-4 to TRBJ1-1; 8 bases align to TRBD1. V was clipped by 6 bases and J by 12 bases; unmatched bases: 9. This CDR3 is 12 amino acids long. The CDR3 region has the DNA TGTGCCAGCAGAACGACAGGGGCCCTCTCTTTCTTT. It is translated as CASRTTGALSFF.

This chain joins TRBV12-3 or TRBV12-4 and TRBJ2-1; D is uncertain. This CDR3 spans 11 amino acids. V dropped 8 bases and J dropped 6 bases, with 8 bases sitting between them. CDR3 sequence: CASLGVNEQFF. CDR3 DNA: TGTGCCAGCCTAGGAGTCAATGAGCAGTTCTTC.

This clonotype was observed a few times. The chain links TRBV5-1 to TRBJ2-7; D gene unclear. The CDR3 sequence is 14 residues long. Deletions cut 2 bases from V and 0 bases from J, with 9 bases between. CDR1 and CDR2 (germline): SGHRS, YFSETQ. The CDR3 is CASSFPGPSYEQYF. The CDR3 region has the DNA TGCGCCAGCAGCTTCCCCGGACCCTCCTACGAGCAGTACTTC.

The V gene is TRBV15, the J gene TRBJ1-5; no firm D call. V dropped 3 bases and J dropped 7 bases, with 13 bases sitting between them. The CDR3 has 14 amino acids. CDR1 and CDR2 (germline): LNHNV, YYDKDF (reference sequence). As DNA, the CDR3 is TGTGCCACCAGCAGGGAGATATCAGCACAGCCCCAGCATTTT. Translation: CATSREISAQPQHF.

This clonotype was counted a few times. The chain carries TRBV11-2 and TRBJ2-1, with D perhaps being TRBD1 or TRBD2 (6 bases each). V was clipped by 5 bases and J by 9 bases, with 17 bases between them. The V gene's germline CDR1 is SGHAT and CDR2 FQNNGV. CDR3 size: 14 residues. In DNA form, the CDR3 reads TGTGCCAGCAGCACCCGACGGGGGCTAGGTGAGCAGTTCTTC. It specifies CASSTRRGLGEQFF.

This clonotype has only a few counts. The V call is TRBV5-1, the J call TRBJ1-5; 7 nucleotides match TRBD1. The V segment lost 5 bases and the J segment 5 bases; nucleotides outside the gene matches: 13. CDR3 size: 16 residues. Germline V gene lookup returns CDR1 SGHRS and CDR2 YFSETQ. CDR3 region: CASRSWQRQGDQPQHF. In DNA, the CDR3 is TGCGCCAGCAGGTCTTGGCAAAGACAGGGCGATCAGCCCCAGCATTTT.

This clonotype showed up just a few times. This chain uses TRBV7-2 with TRBJ1-2, with unresolved D. V lost 1 base and J 1 base, leaving 10 bases between the germline ends. CDR3 length: 15 residues. From germline, CDR1 is SGHTA and CDR2 FQGNSA. This chain's CDR3 is CASSLEVADNYGYTF. The CDR3 nucleotides read TGTGCCAGCAGCTTAGAGGTGGCGGATAACTATGGCTACACCTTC.

The genes are TRBV20-1 and TRBJ2-3; D is perhaps TRBD1 or TRBD2 (6 bases each). V was pared by 7 bases and J by 1 base, with 21 bases between. The V gene's germline CDR1 is DFQATT and CDR2 SNEGSKA (reference sequence). This CDR3 has 16 residues. Here the CDR3 reads CSVDFGPGAGTDTQYF. The CDR3 coding sequence is TGCAGTGTCGACTTTGGGCCGGGGGCAGGCACAGATACGCAGTATTTT.

This clonotype was counted between two and nine times. The CDR3 nucleotides are TGTGCCAGCAGTGAGTCAGTGGCGATGTATGAGCAGTTCTTC. This translates into CASSESVAMYEQFF. The rearrangement uses TRBV2 and TRBJ2-1, with D unclear. Trimming cost V 3 bases and J 8 bases, with 14 bases left between them. The germline V gene has CDR1 SNHLY and CDR2 FYNNEI. The CDR3 is 14 amino acids.

This clonotype was seen more than once but under ten times. For the CDR3, the DNA is TGCAGTGCTAGAATCAACACTGAAGCTTTCTTT. Its translation is CSARINTEAFF. V gene TRBV20-1 combines with J gene TRBJ1-1; D remains unclear. The CDR3 runs to 11 residues. V lost 2 bases to trimming and J lost 2 bases, with 3 bases between them. The germline V gene encodes CDR1 DFQATT and CDR2 SNEGSKA (reference sequence).

In its sample, this clonotype was seen a few times. The gene calls are TRBV6-1 and TRBJ1-2; 9 bases are a match to TRBD1. The CDR3 runs to 14 residues. V shed 7 bases and J 8 bases; nucleotides not matched to a gene: 11. Per germline, CDR1 MNHNS and CDR2 SASEGT. In DNA form, the CDR3 reads TGTGCCAGCAAACCCACAGGGGGCGCGGGAGGCTACACCTTC. It is translated as CASKPTGGAGGYTF.

This clonotype came up many times. The rearrangement links TRBV5-1 to TRBJ2-1; 11 bases map to TRBD1. V shed 4 bases and J 2 bases; nucleotides not matched to a gene: 5. The CDR3 spans 16 residues. CDR1 SGHRS and CDR2 YFSETQ come from the germline V gene. DNA of the CDR3: TGCGCCAGCAGCCCCGGGACAGGGGGGACCTACAATGAGCAGTTCTTC. Protein sequence: CASSPGTGGTYNEQFF.

The chain joins TRBV7-2 to TRBJ2-1, with D unresolved. Per the germline V gene, CDR1 is SGHTA and CDR2 is FQGNSA. The V and J ends lost 2 bases and 6 bases respectively, with 20 bases between them. The CDR3 sequence is 17 residues long. For the CDR3, the DNA is TGTGCCAGCAGCTTAAGGGCAGCCCTAGTTCGGAGCAATGAGCAGTTCTTC. This translates into CASSLRAALVRSNEQFF.

V gene TRBV2 combines with J gene TRBJ2-2, with 7 bases that match TRBD2. J was trimmed by 2 bases and V by 5 bases; bases with no gene match: 14. The CDR3 has 18 amino acids. Per the germline V gene, CDR1 is SNHLY and CDR2 is FYNNEI. CDR3 sequence (DNA): TGTGCCAGCAGTCGAAGCTCACTGGCGGGGGACAACACCGGGGAGCTGTTTTTT. It is translated as CASSRSSLAGDNTGELFF.

J is TRBJ2-7 and V is TRBV4-1; the match to TRBD2 covers 10 bases. In germline, CDR1 is MGHRA, CDR2 YSYEKL. The V gene end was trimmed by 1 base and the J gene end by 4 bases; junction bases not matched to a gene: 7. The CDR3 loop spans 16 amino acids. CDR3 loop: CASSQVPAGGQYEQYF. CDR3 nucleotides: TGCGCCAGCAGCCAAGTTCCAGCGGGGGGGCAATACGAGCAGTACTTC.

V usage is TRBV3-1 and J usage is TRBJ2-5; 7 bases are shared with TRBD1. V was pared by 1 base and J by 4 bases, with 12 bases of the junction left unmatched. This CDR3 comprises 17 residues. Per germline, CDR1 LGHDT and CDR2 YNNKEL (reference sequence). This CDR3 is CASSQGPSTGLSETQYF. In nucleotides, the CDR3 is TGTGCCAGCAGCCAAGGTCCCTCGACAGGGCTGTCAGAGACCCAGTACTTC.

This clonotype turned up a few times. The rearrangement uses TRBV15 and TRBJ2-7, with D unclear. The CDR3 is 13 residues long. V lost 3 bases, J lost 3 bases, and 9 bases lay in between. The V gene's germline CDR1 is LNHNV and CDR2 YYDKDF (reference sequence). CDR3 protein: CATSRTLDYEQYV. In DNA form, the CDR3 reads TGTGCCACCAGCAGGACCCTAGACTACGAGCAGTACGTC.

This clonotype turned up a few times. The chain is built from TRBV4-3 and TRBJ2-7; 9 bases are a match to TRBD1. CDR1 and CDR2 (germline): LGHNA, YSLEER. J lost 4 bases, V lost 4 bases, and 8 bases had no gene match. This CDR3 spans 15 amino acids. The CDR3 DNA is TGCGCCAGCAGCCTCCACCGGGACAGGGTTTACGAGCAGTACTTC. The encoded protein is CASSLHRDRVYEQYF.

The chain uses TRBV5-6 and TRBJ2-4; 9 bases are a match to TRBD1. CDR1 and CDR2 (germline): SGHDT, YYEEEE. V lost 4 bases to trimming and J lost 3 bases; unmatched junction nucleotides: 5. The CDR3 runs to 15 residues. The CDR3 loop reads CASSPTGGGKNIQYF. In DNA form, the CDR3 reads TGTGCCAGCAGCCCGACAGGGGGTGGCAAAAACATTCAGTACTTC.

This clonotype was counted only a few times. V usage is TRBV5-1 and J usage is TRBJ2-1; TRBD2 matches 12 bases. This CDR3 has 17 amino acids. Germline CDR1 reads SGHRS; CDR2 reads YFSETQ. V was pared by 4 bases and J by 5 bases, with 10 bases of the junction left unmatched. CDR3: CASSADLTSGGDNEQFF. CDR3 sequence (DNA): TGCGCCAGCAGCGCAGACTTGACTAGCGGGGGTGACAATGAGCAGTTCTTC.

The rearrangement links TRBV11-2 to TRBJ2-5; perhaps TRBD2 as D (5 bases). Germline V gives CDR1 SGHAT, CDR2 FQNNGV. The CDR3 spans 14 residues. V shed 1 base and J shed 5 bases, with 11 bases lying between them. The CDR3 DNA follows: TGTGCCAGCAGCTTAGGAGGGCAGAGGGAGACCCAGTACTTC. It encodes CASSLGGQRETQYF. The whole variable domain, filled in from reference TRBV11-2 and TRBJ2-5, reads EAGVAQSPRYKIIEKRQSVAFWCNPISGHATLYWYQQILGQGPKLLIQFQNNGVVDDSQLPKDRFSAERLKGVDSTLKIQPAKLEDSAVYLCASSLGGQRETQYFGPGTRLLVL.

This clonotype has more than one count but fewer than ten. The chain uses TRBV12-3 or TRBV12-4 and TRBJ2-1, with D perhaps matching TRBD2 (6 bases). CDR3 length: 15 amino acids. Trimming left V 5 bases short and J 8 bases short, with 19 bases between. CDR3 amino acids: CASSRPGLGRYEQFF. CDR3 in DNA: TGTGCCAGCAGTCGTCCGGGACTCGGGCGTTATGAGCAGTTCTTC.